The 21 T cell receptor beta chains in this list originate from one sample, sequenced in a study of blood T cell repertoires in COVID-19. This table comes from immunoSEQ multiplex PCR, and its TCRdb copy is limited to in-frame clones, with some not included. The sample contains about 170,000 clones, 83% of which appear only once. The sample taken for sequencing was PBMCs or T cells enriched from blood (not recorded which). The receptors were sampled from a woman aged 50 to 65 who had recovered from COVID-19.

The CDR3 DNA reads TGTGCCAGCTACCGGGACAGTAAAGAGACCCAGTACTTC. It is translated as CASYRDSKETQYF. This rearrangement joins TRBV6-5 to TRBJ2-5, with TRBD1 identical over 7 bases. Losses at the gene ends were 8 bases for V and 3 bases for J; bases not matched to a gene: 6. The CDR3 is 13 residues long. The germline V gene has CDR1 MNHEY and CDR2 SVGAGI.

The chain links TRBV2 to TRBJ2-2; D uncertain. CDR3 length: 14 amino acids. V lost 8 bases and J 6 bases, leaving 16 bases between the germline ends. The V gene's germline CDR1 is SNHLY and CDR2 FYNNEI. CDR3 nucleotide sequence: TGTGCCAGCGGAGTCACCCTGGAGCCCGGGGAGCTGTTTTTT. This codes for CASGVTLEPGELFF.

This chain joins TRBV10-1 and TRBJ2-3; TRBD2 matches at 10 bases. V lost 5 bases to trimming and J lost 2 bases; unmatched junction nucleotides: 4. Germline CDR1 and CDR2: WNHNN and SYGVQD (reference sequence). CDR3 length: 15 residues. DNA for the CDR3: TGCGCCAGCAGTACTAGCGGGAACCCCACAGATACGCAGTATTTT. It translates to CASSTSGNPTDTQYF.

DNA of the CDR3: TGTGCCAGCAGCTTGGGCGGGCCGAACCTCGGTTCCCAGCATTTT. It codes for CASSLGGPNLGSQHF. The chain links TRBV5-8 to TRBJ1-5; D remains ambiguous. Per the germline V gene, CDR1 is SGHTS and CDR2 is YDEGEE. The CDR3 is 15 residues long. V was clipped by 0 bases and J by 11 bases, with 18 bases between them.

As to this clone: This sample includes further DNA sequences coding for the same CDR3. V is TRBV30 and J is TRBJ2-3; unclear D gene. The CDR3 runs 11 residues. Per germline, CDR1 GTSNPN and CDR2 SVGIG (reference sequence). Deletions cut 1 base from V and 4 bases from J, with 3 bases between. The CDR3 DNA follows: TGTGCCTGGAGTGCAGCAGATACGCAGTATTTT. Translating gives CAWSAADTQYF. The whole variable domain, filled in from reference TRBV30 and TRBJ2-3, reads SQTIHQWPATLVQPVGSPLSLECTVEGTSNPNLYWYRQAAGRGLQLLFYSVGIGQISSEVPQNLSASRPQDRQFILSSKKLLLSDSGFYLCAWSAADTQYFGPGTRLTVL.

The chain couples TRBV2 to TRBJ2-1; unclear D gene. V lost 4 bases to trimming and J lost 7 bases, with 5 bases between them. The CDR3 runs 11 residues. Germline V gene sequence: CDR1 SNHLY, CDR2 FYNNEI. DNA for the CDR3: TGTGCCAGCAGTGTTATGAATGAGCAGTTCTTC. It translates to CASSVMNEQFF.

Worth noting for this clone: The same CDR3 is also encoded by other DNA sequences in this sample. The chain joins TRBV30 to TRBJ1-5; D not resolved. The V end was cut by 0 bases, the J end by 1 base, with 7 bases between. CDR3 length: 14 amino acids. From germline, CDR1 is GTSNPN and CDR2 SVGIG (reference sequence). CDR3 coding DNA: TGTGCCTGGAGTGTACCGGGGAGCAATCAGCCCCAGCATTTT. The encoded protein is CAWSVPGSNQPQHF. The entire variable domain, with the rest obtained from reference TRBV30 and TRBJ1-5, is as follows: SQTIHQWPATLVQPVGSPLSLECTVEGTSNPNLYWYRQAAGRGLQLLFYSVGIGQISSEVPQNLSASRPQDRQFILSSKKLLLSDSGFYLCAWSVPGSNQPQHFGDGTRLSIL.

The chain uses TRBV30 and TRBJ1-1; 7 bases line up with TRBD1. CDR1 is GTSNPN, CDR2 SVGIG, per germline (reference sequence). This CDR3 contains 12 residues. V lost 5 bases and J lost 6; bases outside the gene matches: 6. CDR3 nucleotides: TGTGCCTGGGGGACAGTCATCCCTGAAGCTTTCTTT. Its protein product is CAWGTVIPEAFF.

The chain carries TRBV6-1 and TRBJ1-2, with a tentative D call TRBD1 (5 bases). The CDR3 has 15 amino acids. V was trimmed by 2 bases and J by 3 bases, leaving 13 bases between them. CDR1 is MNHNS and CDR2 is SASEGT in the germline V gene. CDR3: CASSERKQDYYGYTF. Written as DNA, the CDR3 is TGTGCCAGCAGTGAAAGAAAACAGGATTACTATGGCTACACCTTC.

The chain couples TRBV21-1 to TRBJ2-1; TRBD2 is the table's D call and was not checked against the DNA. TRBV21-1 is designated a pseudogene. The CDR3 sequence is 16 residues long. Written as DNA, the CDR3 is TGTGCCAGCAGCAAAGAAAAGCAGTCCGGGAGTTATGAGCAGTTCTTC. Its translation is CASSKEKQSGSYEQFF.

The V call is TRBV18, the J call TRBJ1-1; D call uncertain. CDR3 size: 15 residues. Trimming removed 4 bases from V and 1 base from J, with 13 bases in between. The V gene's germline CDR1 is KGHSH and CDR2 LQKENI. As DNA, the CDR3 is TGTGCCAGCTCACGGATTAGGGAGAGGAACACTGAAGCTTTCTTT. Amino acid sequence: CASSRIRERNTEAFF.

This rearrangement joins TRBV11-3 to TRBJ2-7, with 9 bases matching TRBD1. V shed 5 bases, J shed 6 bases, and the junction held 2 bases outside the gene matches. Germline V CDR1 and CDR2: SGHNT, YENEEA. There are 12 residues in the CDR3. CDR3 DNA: TGTGCCAGCAGCCCGACAGGGGGCGAGCAGTACGTC. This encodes CASSPTGGEQYV.

CDR3 sequence (DNA): TGTGCCAGCCGCGAAAGCGGGACACAGTATTTT. Translated, it gives CASRESGTQYF. The chain is built from TRBV7-2 and TRBJ2-3; weak D call: TRBD2 (7 bases). Germline V lookup: CDR1 SGHTA, CDR2 FQGNSA. This CDR3 comprises 11 residues. V lost 8 bases to trimming and J lost 12 bases, with 15 bases between them.

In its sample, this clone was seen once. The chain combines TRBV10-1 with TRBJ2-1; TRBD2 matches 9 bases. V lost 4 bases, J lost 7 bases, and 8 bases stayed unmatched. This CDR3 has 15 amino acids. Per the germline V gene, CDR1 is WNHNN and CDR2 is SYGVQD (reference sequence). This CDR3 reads CASSALAGKRNEQFF. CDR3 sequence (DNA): TGCGCCAGCAGTGCACTAGCGGGTAAAAGGAATGAGCAGTTCTTC.

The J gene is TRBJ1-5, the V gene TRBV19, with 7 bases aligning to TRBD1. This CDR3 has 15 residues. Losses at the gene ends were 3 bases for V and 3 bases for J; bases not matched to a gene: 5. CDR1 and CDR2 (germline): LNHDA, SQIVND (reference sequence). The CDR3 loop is CASSIPTGYNQPQHF. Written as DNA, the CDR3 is TGTGCCAGTAGTATCCCGACAGGGTACAATCAGCCCCAGCATTTT.

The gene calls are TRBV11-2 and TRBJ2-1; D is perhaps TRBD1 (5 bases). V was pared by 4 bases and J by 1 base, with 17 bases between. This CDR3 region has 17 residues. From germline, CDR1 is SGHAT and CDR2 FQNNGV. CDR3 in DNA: TGTGCCAGCAGCTCGACCTTGGGGCGTAGGTCCTACAATGAGCAGTTCTTC. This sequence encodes CASSSTLGRRSYNEQFF.

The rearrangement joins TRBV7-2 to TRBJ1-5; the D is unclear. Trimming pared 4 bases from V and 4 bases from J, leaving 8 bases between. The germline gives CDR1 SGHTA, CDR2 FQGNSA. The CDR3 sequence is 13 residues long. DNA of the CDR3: TGTGCCAGCAGCTCAAGCGGTAATCAGCCCCAGCATTTT. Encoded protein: CASSSSGNQPQHF.

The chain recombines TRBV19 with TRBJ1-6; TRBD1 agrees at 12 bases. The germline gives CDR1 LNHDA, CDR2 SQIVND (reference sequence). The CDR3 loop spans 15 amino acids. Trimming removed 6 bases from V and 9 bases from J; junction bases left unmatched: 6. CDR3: CASRRDRGQSSPLHF. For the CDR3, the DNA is TGTGCCAGTAGGAGGGACAGGGGGCAGAGTTCACCCCTCCACTTT.

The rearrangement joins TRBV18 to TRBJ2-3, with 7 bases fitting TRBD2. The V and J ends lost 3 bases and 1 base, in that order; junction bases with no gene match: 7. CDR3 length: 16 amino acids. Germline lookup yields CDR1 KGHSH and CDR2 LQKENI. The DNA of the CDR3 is TGTGCCAGCTCACCGATCTTTGCGGGGGGCACAGATACGCAGTATTTT. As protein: CASSPIFAGGTDTQYF.

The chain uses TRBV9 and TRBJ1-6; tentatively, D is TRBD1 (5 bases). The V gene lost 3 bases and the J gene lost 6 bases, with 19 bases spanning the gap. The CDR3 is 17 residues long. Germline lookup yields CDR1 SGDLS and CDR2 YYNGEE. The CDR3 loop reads CASSETGEPLGNSPLHF. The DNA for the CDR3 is TGTGCCAGCAGCGAAACAGGCGAACCCCTTGGTAATTCACCCCTCCACTTT.

The CDR3 bases are TGTGCCAGCAGCTTACAGGGGGCGCAGGGCACTGAAGCTTTCTTT. It specifies CASSLQGAQGTEAFF. The J gene is TRBJ1-1, the V gene TRBV5-4; 9 nucleotides line up with TRBD1. The trim removed 2 bases at V and 4 bases at J, leaving 6 bases unmatched. The CDR3 is made up of 15 amino acids. From germline, CDR1 is SGHNT and CDR2 YYREEE (reference sequence).